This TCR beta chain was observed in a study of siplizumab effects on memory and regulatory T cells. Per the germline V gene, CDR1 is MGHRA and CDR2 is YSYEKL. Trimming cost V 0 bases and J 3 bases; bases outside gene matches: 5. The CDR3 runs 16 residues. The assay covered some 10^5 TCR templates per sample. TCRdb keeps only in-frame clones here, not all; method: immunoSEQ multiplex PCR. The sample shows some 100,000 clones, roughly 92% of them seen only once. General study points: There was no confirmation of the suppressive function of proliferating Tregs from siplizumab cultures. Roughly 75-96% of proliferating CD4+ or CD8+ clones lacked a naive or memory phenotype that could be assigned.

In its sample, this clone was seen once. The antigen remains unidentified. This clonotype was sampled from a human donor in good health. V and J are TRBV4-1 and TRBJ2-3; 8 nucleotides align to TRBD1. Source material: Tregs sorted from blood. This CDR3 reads CASSQEHRGITDTQYF. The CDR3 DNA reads TGCGCCAGCAGCCAAGAACACAGGGGGATTACAGATACGCAGTATTTT.